This section outlines one TCR beta chain sequence together with its context. The antigen is undetermined. Unique molecular identifiers were built into the TCR beta cDNA libraries. Starting from approximately 0.95 to 9.8 million T cells, the study yielded 460,000 or so cDNA molecules. In TCRdb, the PCR reads were re-called with MiXCR into one record per CDR3 protein. The table lists under 200,000 distinct CDR3 sequences, approximately 30% of them singletons. Germline assignment: CDR1 SEHNR and CDR2 FQNEAQ (reference sequence). CDR3 length equals 12 residues. This sample stems from a study of post-analysis software for immune sequencing data. Findings and limits, study-wide: Significantly lower normalized Chao1 diversity was seen in multiple sclerosis patients than in controls. Five TRBV segments, including TRBV5-6, TRBV5-1 and TRBV20-1, were more frequent in patients than controls.

This sequence originates from a girl younger than 18 with multiple sclerosis. This chain uses TRBV7-9 with TRBJ2-4; the D gene is possibly TRBD2 (5 bases). The J call is uncertain, as TRBJ2-7 better fits the DNA end. The sample consisted of blood. The CDR3 sequence is CASSPLGAEQYF. The CDR3 DNA follows: TGTGCCAGCAGCCCACTAGGAGCCGAGCAGTACTTC.